The entry below gives a single T cell receptor beta chain sequence along with its context. What it binds is not known. The source of the sample is a study of T cell responses to AZD1222 COVID-19 vaccine. General study results and limits: Among vaccine-associated CD4 TCRs, coverage spanned spike, with dominance at 160-218 and 743-854. Targets within unmutated variant regions were reportedly found for nearly half of spike-specific TCRs. Among the donors, most were white British and more were female, and clonal diversity was possibly underestimated. Recipients of AZD1222 seropositive at baseline numbered only 6 or 7.

TCRdb's copy holds only in-frame clones and misses some; the assay was immunoSEQ multiplex PCR. In the table there are about 84,000 clones, about 93% of which are singletons. The CDR3 runs 15 residues. Germline CDR1 SGDLS, CDR2 YYNGEE. V was pared by 4 bases and J by 4 bases, with 10 bases of the junction left unmatched. The clonotype was recovered from an adult who received the AZD1222 COVID-19 vaccine. The source material was peripheral blood, sampled 28 days after the second AZD1222 dose. This sequence joins TRBV9 and TRBJ2-7; 8 positions agree with TRBD1. This CDR3 is CASSPGQGSPYEQYF. In DNA, the CDR3 is TGTGCCAGCAGCCCCGGACAGGGTTCCCCGTACGAGCAGTACTTC.